One sample yielded the 21 T cell receptor beta chains listed below, sequenced in a study of T cell responses to AZD1222 COVID-19 vaccine (dated by TCRdb to the early 2020s). What the time point label conveys for this sample: baseline before first vaccination. The library was produced with the immunoSEQ multiplex PCR assay. This immuneACCESS table, as held by TCRdb, lists in-frame sequences with V and J called but not all clones. Of the missing ones, under half trace to an unresolved V gene in checked studies; the others have no known cause. The sample profile shows 68,000 or so clones; roughly 90% of them were found once. The ten largest clones represent less than 9% of the sample. The sample consisted of peripheral blood, taken on day 0 of AZD1222 vaccination. The receptors were sampled from an adult in good health.

The CDR3 DNA reads TGCGCCAGCAGCCTGAGCGGGAGTATTCTTTTGGACATTCAGTACTTC. It codes for CASSLSGSILLDIQYF. The chain has TRBV5-1 and TRBJ2-4, with 8 bases that match TRBD2. Unmatched junction bases numbered 14, after V lost 4 bases and J lost 8 bases. Per the germline V gene, CDR1 is SGHRS and CDR2 is YFSETQ. CDR3 length: 16 residues. Drawing the rest from reference TRBV5-1 and TRBJ2-4, the complete variable domain is KAGVTQTPRYLIKTRGQQVTLSCSPISGHRSVSWYQQTPGQGLQFLFEYFSETQRNKGNFPGRFSGRQFSNSRSEMNVSTLELGDSALYLCASSLSGSILLDIQYFGAGTRLSVL.

The chain combines TRBV5-4 with TRBJ2-1; D may be TRBD2 (5 bases). Per germline, CDR1 SGHNT and CDR2 YYREEE (reference sequence). This CDR3 contains 17 residues. Between the trimmed V and J ends, which lost 4 bases and 5 bases, there was a span of 22 bases. The CDR3 DNA reads TGTGCCAGCAGCCCTCGGTTGGCCCCGGGGTGGGACAATGAGCAGTTCTTC. The encoded protein is CASSPRLAPGWDNEQFF.

This chain joins TRBV30 and TRBJ2-5, with D tentatively TRBD2 (6 bases). Trimming removed 5 bases from V and 4 bases from J, with 17 bases in between. CDR1 and CDR2 (germline): GTSNPN, SVGIG (reference sequence). This CDR3 is 14 amino acids long. The CDR3 DNA follows: TGTGCCTGGGGGGGGACCAGGGTTTTAGAGACCCAGTACTTC. It encodes CAWGGTRVLETQYF.

The J gene is TRBJ2-1, the V gene TRBV28; 9 bases fit TRBD1. The germline V gene encodes CDR1 MDHEN and CDR2 SYDVKM. The ends lost 6 bases at V and 9 bases at J; junction bases unmatched: 9. The CDR3 consists of 14 residues. CDR3 amino acids: CASRENRGRSEQFF. The CDR3 nucleotides read TGTGCCAGCAGGGAAAACAGGGGGCGGTCTGAGCAGTTCTTC.

V and J are TRBV7-3 and TRBJ2-7; D might be TRBD1 (5 bases). The CDR3 has 13 amino acids. Trimming stripped 1 base from V and 3 bases from J, with 7 bases between. CDR1 is SGHTA, CDR2 FQGTGA, per germline. The CDR3 here is CASSLNRNYEQYF. In DNA, the CDR3 is TGTGCCAGCAGCTTAAACAGGAACTACGAGCAGTACTTC.

The chain is built from TRBV24-1 and TRBJ1-1, with D possibly TRBD1 on 5 matching bases. Germline values: CDR1 KGHDR, CDR2 SFDVKD. This CDR3 spans 13 amino acids. Between the trimmed V and J ends, which lost 7 bases and 8 bases, there was a span of 16 bases. The CDR3 DNA follows: TGTGCCACCAGGGATCAACTAGGACACGAAGCTTTCTTT. This translates into CATRDQLGHEAFF.

This chain joins TRBV14 and TRBJ1-2; D is unclear. V gave up 1 base and J gave up 4 bases, with 7 bases separating them. The germline V gene encodes CDR1 SGHDN and CDR2 FVKESK. This CDR3 has 13 residues. The CDR3 protein is CASSQVYPYGYTF. CDR3 coding DNA: TGTGCCAGCAGCCAAGTTTACCCCTATGGCTACACCTTC.

V gene TRBV6-5 combines with J gene TRBJ2-5; TRBD1 or TRBD2 may be the D gene (5 bases each). V lost 6 bases to trimming and J lost 5 bases, with 13 bases between them. The germline CDR1 and CDR2 sequences are MNHEY and SVGAGI. The CDR3 is made up of 13 amino acids. The CDR3 region has the DNA TGTGCCAGCAGCGGGGCCCCCCGGGAGACCCAGTACTTC. This translates into CASSGAPRETQYF.

The chain's CDR3 is CASSEGGLGGYTF. In DNA form, the CDR3 reads TGCGCCAGCAGTGAAGGAGGGTTGGGAGGCTACACCTTC. V usage is TRBV10-2 and J usage is TRBJ1-2; D is unresolved. CDR3 length: 13 amino acids. V lost 3 bases and J lost 8, with 13 bases in between. In germline, CDR1 is WSHSY, CDR2 SAAADI.

This clone was recorded only once. The chain recombines TRBV6-5 with TRBJ1-2; D is perhaps TRBD1 (6 bases). Germline V lookup: CDR1 MNHEY, CDR2 SVGAGI. Trimming shortened V by 8 bases and J by 2 bases, and 18 bases separated the two germline ends. The CDR3 is made up of 15 amino acids. Here the CDR3 reads CASYLRSGQNYGYTF. DNA of the CDR3: TGTGCCAGCTACTTACGTTCAGGACAGAACTATGGCTACACCTTC.

The chain carries TRBV13 and TRBJ1-2, with no clear D. Deletions cut 4 bases from V and 4 bases from J, with 19 bases between. Germline CDR1 and CDR2: PRHDT and FYEKMQ (reference sequence). This CDR3 is 16 amino acids long. Written as DNA, the CDR3 is TGTGCCAGCAGCTCCGGCTCGGCCGAGGCGAGCTATGGCTACACCTTC. Residues: CASSSGSAEASYGYTF. Together with reference TRBV13 and TRBJ1-2, the CDR3 gives the full variable domain: AAGVIQSPRHLIKEKRETATLKCYPIPRHDTVYWYQQGPGQDPQFLISFYEKMQSDKGSIPDRFSAQQFSDYHSELNMSSLELGDSALYFCASSSGSAEASYGYTFGSGTRLTVV.

V gene TRBV30 combines with J gene TRBJ1-2; D not certain. Looked up from germline, CDR1 is GTSNPN and CDR2 is SVGIG (reference sequence). Trimming shortened V by 3 bases and J by 7 bases, and 12 bases separated the two germline ends. The CDR3 runs to 12 residues. The CDR3 nucleotides read TGTGCCTGGAGCGACCCCATTGGTGGCTACACCTTC. It encodes CAWSDPIGGYTF.

The V call is TRBV30, the J call TRBJ2-1; 8 nucleotides match TRBD1. Germline V gene sequence: CDR1 GTSNPN, CDR2 SVGIG (reference sequence). This CDR3 comprises 17 residues. J lost 5 bases, V lost 0 bases, and 12 bases had no gene match. CDR3 nucleotide sequence: TGTGCCTGGAGTGTACGGGTAGGCAGGGGGCAACACAATGAGCAGTTCTTC. Its protein product is CAWSVRVGRGQHNEQFF.

The V gene is TRBV14, the J gene TRBJ1-1, with TRBD1 matching over 8 bases. The J segment lost 11 bases and the V segment lost 1 base, leaving 6 bases of the junction unmatched. This CDR3 is built from 13 residues. The germline CDR1 and CDR2 sequences are SGHDN and FVKESK. The CDR3 nucleotides read TGTGCCAGCAGCCAAGGACAGGGGACGTGGGCTTTCTTT. Protein product: CASSQGQGTWAFF. The variable domain in full, with the rest retrieved from reference TRBV14 and TRBJ1-1, is EAGVTQFPSHSVIEKGQTVTLRCDPISGHDNLYWYRRVMGKEIKFLLHFVKESKQDESGMPNNRFLAERTGGTYSTLKVQPAELEDSGVYFCASSQGQGTWAFFGQGTRLTVV.

The V gene is TRBV5-6, the J gene TRBJ1-2, with TRBD1 matching 8 bases. Germline CDR1 is SGHDT and CDR2 is YYEEEE. With 2 bases clipped from V and 4 bases from J, the junction kept 4 bases outside the gene matches. The CDR3 consists of 14 residues. The CDR3 nucleotides read TGTGCCAGCAGCTTACGACAGGGGAGCTATGGCTACACCTTC. It encodes CASSLRQGSYGYTF.

This chain links TRBV5-4 with TRBJ1-1, with TRBD1 as a possible D gene (5 bases). The CDR3 spans 15 residues. Trimming cost V 4 bases and J 2 bases, with 15 bases left between them. The germline CDR1 and CDR2 sequences are SGHNT and YYREEE (reference sequence). The CDR3 DNA reads as TGTGCCAGCAGCCAGTCGGCCGGGGCTAACACTGAAGCTTTCTTT. It yields the protein CASSQSAGANTEAFF.

The genes are TRBV28 and TRBJ1-1; D ambiguous. V dropped 5 bases and J dropped 6 bases, with 10 bases sitting between them. The germline CDR1 and CDR2 sequences are MDHEN and SYDVKM. This CDR3 has 12 amino acids. DNA of the CDR3: TGTGCCAGCAGTCTCCAGACCCCTGAAGCTTTCTTT. Translating it yields CASSLQTPEAFF.

Written as DNA, the CDR3 is TGTGCCAGCTCACCACTTGGGACTAGCAGAGATAATCAGCAGTTCTTC. Its translation is CASSPLGTSRDNQQFF. The chain is built from TRBV18 and TRBJ2-1; 9 bases align to TRBD2. Per the germline V gene, CDR1 is KGHSH and CDR2 is LQKENI. The CDR3 has 16 residues. V lost 1 base, J lost 11 bases, and 12 bases stayed unmatched.

This clone was picked up a small number of times. This chain connects TRBV7-9 to TRBJ2-5; TRBD2 is a possible D gene (6 bases). The CDR3 is 15 amino acids. Germline V CDR1 and CDR2: SEHNR, FQNEAQ (reference sequence). V was shortened by 1 base and J by 4 bases, with 13 bases between the two germline ends. CDR3 sequence: CASSLVIGGTETQYF. The DNA of the CDR3 is TGTGCCAGCAGCTTAGTAATTGGGGGGACAGAGACCCAGTACTTC.

This chain connects TRBV3-1 (or the pseudogene TRBV3-2) to TRBJ2-2; the match to TRBD2 covers 7 bases. The CDR3 spans 16 residues. Losses at the gene ends were 1 base for V and 4 bases for J; bases not matched to a gene: 6. Germline assignment: CDR1 LGHDT and CDR2 YNNKEL (reference sequence). The CDR3 spells CASSQGWEGLTGELFF. CDR3 bases: TGTGCCAGCAGCCAAGGGTGGGAGGGCCTCACCGGGGAGCTGTTTTTT.

The V call is TRBV27, the J call TRBJ1-4, with 8 nucleotides matching TRBD1. Germline V lookup: CDR1 MNHEY, CDR2 SMNVEV (reference sequence). This CDR3 comprises 14 residues. The trim removed 3 bases at V and 8 bases at J, leaving 5 bases unmatched. The CDR3 DNA is TGTGCCAGCAGTTTGCAGGGGGCCAGAGAAAAACTGTTTTTT. It codes for CASSLQGAREKLFF. Drawing the rest from reference TRBV27 and TRBJ1-4, the complete variable domain is EAQVTQNPRYLITVTGKKLTVTCSQNMNHEYMSWYRQDPGLGLRQIYYSMNVEVTDKGDVPEGYKVSRKEKRNFPLILESPSPNQTSLYFCASSLQGAREKLFFGSGTQLSVL.